This paragraph covers one TCR beta chain sequence. Its cognate antigen is unknown. These data belong to a study of cytomegalovirus exposure and HLA in healthy donors. The study, taken as a whole, reports: In a later analysis, productive TCRs from donors in an Asian-associated ancestry cluster reportedly carried fewer N-insertions than the cohort mean. Rarity marked most TCR sequences, yet some public TCRs occurred in many donors.

Nominal health characterized the donors when sampled, though unrecorded immune exposures were likely. Trimming removed 2 bases from V and 5 bases from J, with 12 bases in between. The CDR3 is made up of 14 amino acids. Use of 60 Vbeta and 13 Jbeta primers characterized the PCR. The table came from immunoSEQ multiplex PCR; TCRdb's copy has only in-frame clones and leaves some out. The sample records 160,000 or so clones, 80% to 90% being singletons. Sequenced: PBMCs. The genes are TRBV23-1 and TRBJ2-5, with D possibly TRBD2 on 5 matching bases. TRBV23-1 is an open reading frame whose function is uncertain. The clonotype comes from a man aged 18 to 29 in good health and CMV-seronegative. The CDR3 bases are TGCGCCAGCAGTCAACTCATAAGGGAGGAGACCCAGTACTTC. This encodes CASSQLIREETQYF.